These 8 T cell receptor beta chains originate from one sample sequenced in a study of blood T cell repertoires in COVID-19. The protocol was immunoSEQ multiplex PCR, while the TCRdb copy is restricted to in-frame clones and leaves out a portion. This sample has about 180,000 clones, with around 85% found just once. The sequenced material came from peripheral blood. The receptors come from a woman of 80 years or more with acute or convalescent COVID-19.

The chain combines TRBV6-2 or TRBV6-3 with TRBJ1-1; D gene ambiguous. Trimming took off 2 bases at V and 5 bases at J, with 9 bases between the two ends. The CDR3 sequence is 13 residues long. The germline CDR1 and CDR2 sequences are MNHEY and SVGEGT. The CDR3 reads CASSYPPGTEAFF. CDR3 nucleotides: TGTGCCAGCAGTTACCCCCCGGGGACTGAAGCTTTCTTT.

This chain joins TRBV7-9 and TRBJ1-1, with D perhaps matching TRBD1 (6 bases). The CDR3 extends over 14 amino acids. V was clipped by 5 bases and J by 6 bases, with 16 bases between them. The germline CDR1 and CDR2 sequences are SEHNR and FQNEAQ (reference sequence). The CDR3 here is CASSRGDIASEAFF. The CDR3 DNA follows: TGTGCCAGCAGCCGAGGGGACATCGCCTCTGAAGCTTTCTTT. The full variable domain, completed using reference TRBV7-9 and TRBJ1-1, is DTGVSQNPRHKITKRGQNVTFRCDPISEHNRLYWYRQTLGQGPEFLTYFQNEAQLEKSRLLSDRFSAERPKGSFSTLEIQRTEQGDSAMYLCASSRGDIASEAFFGQGTRLTVV.

This clone was observed once. J is TRBJ2-1 and V is TRBV12-3 or TRBV12-4, with TRBD1 matching over 8 bases. The CDR3 is 13 residues long. J lost 7 bases, V lost 6 bases, and 5 bases had no gene match. The CDR3 DNA sequence: TGTGCCAGCAGCCCGACAGGGGAGAATGAGCAGTTCTTC. It specifies CASSPTGENEQFF.

This sequence joins TRBV6-4 and TRBJ2-1; 8 positions agree with TRBD1. Germline V gives CDR1 MRHNA, CDR2 SNTAGT. V lost 4 bases, J lost 4 bases, and 9 bases stayed unmatched. CDR3 length: 16 residues. The CDR3 DNA sequence: TGTGCCAGCAGTGGGGCCCCCGGGACAGGATACAATGAGCAGTTCTTC. Protein sequence: CASSGAPGTGYNEQFF.

The J gene is TRBJ2-5, the V gene TRBV24-1; D unclear. This CDR3 has 14 amino acids. V lost 9 bases and J 5 bases, leaving 18 bases between the germline ends. CDR1 is KGHDR, CDR2 SFDVKD, per germline. As DNA, the CDR3 is TGTGCCACCGGCAGTGCTTCCCCGAGGGAGACCCAGTACTTC. Amino acid sequence: CATGSASPRETQYF.

This clone was observed once. J is TRBJ1-3 and V is TRBV6-5; 7 positions match TRBD1. V lost 5 bases to trimming and J lost 0 bases; unmatched junction nucleotides: 4. CDR3 size: 15 residues. CDR1 and CDR2 (germline): MNHEY, SVGAGI. The CDR3 DNA reads as TGTGCCAGCAGTAGGGACAGCATCTCTGGAAACACCATATATTTT. It encodes CASSRDSISGNTIYF.

The chain recombines TRBV18 with TRBJ2-7, with 7 bases fitting TRBD1. The junction had 4 bases not matched to a gene; V was cut back by 3 bases and J by 2 bases. The CDR3 sequence is 14 residues long. The germline CDR1 and CDR2 sequences are KGHSH and LQKENI. The CDR3 nucleotides read TGTGCCAGCTCACCCGGGACAGCCACCTACGAGCAGTACTTC. Encoded protein: CASSPGTATYEQYF.

The V gene is TRBV5-6, the J gene TRBJ1-5; 7 bases map to TRBD1. The V segment lost 4 bases and the J segment 2 bases; nucleotides outside the gene matches: 6. Germline V CDR1 and CDR2: SGHDT, YYEEEE. This CDR3 spans 15 amino acids. CDR3 nucleotides: TGTGCCAGCAGCCAACTCGGACAGGGCAATCAGCCCCAGCATTTT. It yields the protein CASSQLGQGNQPQHF.